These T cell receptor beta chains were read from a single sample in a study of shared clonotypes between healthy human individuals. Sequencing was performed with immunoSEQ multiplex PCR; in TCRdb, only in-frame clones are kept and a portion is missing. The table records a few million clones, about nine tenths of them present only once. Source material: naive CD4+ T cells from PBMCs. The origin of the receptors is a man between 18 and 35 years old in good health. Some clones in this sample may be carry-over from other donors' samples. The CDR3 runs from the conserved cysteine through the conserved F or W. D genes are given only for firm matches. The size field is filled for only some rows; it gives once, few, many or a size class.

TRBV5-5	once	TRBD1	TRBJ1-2	TGTGCCAGCAGCTTGGGGGACAGGGTCTATGGCTACACCTTC	CASSLGDRVYGYTF
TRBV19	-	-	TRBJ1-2	TGTGCCAGTAGTATTACAGGACTTAACTATGGCTACACCTTC	CASSITGLNYGYTF
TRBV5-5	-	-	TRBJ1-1	TGTGCCAGCAGCCCCGGGTCAATCACTGAAGCTTTCTTT	CASSPGSITEAFF
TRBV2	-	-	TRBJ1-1	TGTGCCAGCAGGCCGACAGCTATGAACACTGAAGCTTTCTTT	CASRPTAMNTEAFF
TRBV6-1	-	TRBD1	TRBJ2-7	TGTGCCAGCAGTGTTAGGCTGGGACAGGGATTGGGGGAGCAGTACTTC	CASSVRLGQGLGEQYF
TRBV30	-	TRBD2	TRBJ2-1	TGTGCCTGGAGCCGAAAGTGGCATCGCGGGAGTAACGGTGAGCAGTTCTTC	CAWSRKWHRGSNGEQFF
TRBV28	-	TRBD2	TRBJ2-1	TGTGCCAGCAGGCCTGGGACTAGCGGGAGGAATGAGCAGTTCTTC	CASRPGTSGRNEQFF
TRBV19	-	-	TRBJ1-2	TGTGCCAGTAGTAGGGGAGGCTACACCTTC	CASSRGGYTF
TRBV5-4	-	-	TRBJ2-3	TGTGCCAGCAGCTTGGCACAGGGGCTAGCGACGCTCACAGATACGCAGTATTTT	CASSLAQGLATLTDTQYF
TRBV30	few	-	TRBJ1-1	TGTGCCTGGAGTTTTTGGGCCAATGGACAAATTGAAGCTTTCTTT	CAWSFWANGQIEAFF
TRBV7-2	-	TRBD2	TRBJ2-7	TGTGCCAGCAGCTCGTACGCTAGCGGGGGCTCCTACGAGCAGTACTTC	CASSSYASGGSYEQYF
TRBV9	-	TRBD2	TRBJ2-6	TGTGCCAGCAGCGCTAGCGGGCCTGGGGCCAACGTCCTGACTTTC	CASSASGPGANVLTF
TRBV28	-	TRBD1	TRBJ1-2	TGTGCCAGCAGAACCCCGGGACAGGGTTTTGATGGCTACACCTTC	CASRTPGQGFDGYTF
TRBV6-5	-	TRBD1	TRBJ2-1	TGTGCCAGCAGTATCCGGGACAGGGGCCATGAGCAGTTCTTC	CASSIRDRGHEQFF
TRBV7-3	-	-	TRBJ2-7	TGTGCCAGCAGCTTAACGTCCGGATCCTCCTACGAGCAGTACTTC	CASSLTSGSSYEQYF
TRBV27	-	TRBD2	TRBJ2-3	TGTGCCAGCAGTTCCGATCTAGCGGGGGGCACAGATACGCAGTATTTT	CASSSDLAGGTDTQYF
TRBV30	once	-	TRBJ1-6	TGTGCCTGGGGGAGACAGGCTTCCTTCGATAATTCACCCCTCCACTTT	CAWGRQASFDNSPLHF
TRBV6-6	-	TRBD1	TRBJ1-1	TGTGCCAGCATGCAGGGGGGTACTGAAGCTTTCTTT	CASMQGGTEAFF
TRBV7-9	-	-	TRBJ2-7	TGTGCCAGCAGCTTTCTCAGGGCAGAGCAGTACTTC	CASSFLRAEQYF
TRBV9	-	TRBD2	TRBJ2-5	TGTGCCAGCAGCGTAGAGGGTAGCGGGGGACAAGAGACCCAGTACTTC	CASSVEGSGGQETQYF
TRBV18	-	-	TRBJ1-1	TGTGCCAGCTCACTGAACGGGGCAACCGTGAACACTGAAGCTTTCTTT	CASSLNGATVNTEAFF
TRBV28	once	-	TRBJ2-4	TGTGCCAGCAGTTTCGGAATCCTCATTTCTAGAGACAAAAACATTCAGTACTTC	CASSFGILISRDKNIQYF
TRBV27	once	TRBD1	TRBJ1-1	TGTGCCAGCAGGGGGACAGGGAGGAACACTGAAGCTTTCTTT	CASRGTGRNTEAFF
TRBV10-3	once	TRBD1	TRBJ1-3	TGTGCCATCGGACCCGGCAGGGGGATCTCTGGAAACACCATATATTTT	CAIGPGRGISGNTIYF
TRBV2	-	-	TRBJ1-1	TGTGCCAGCAGGTTGAGGGGAATTGAAGCTTTCTTT	CASRLRGIEAFF
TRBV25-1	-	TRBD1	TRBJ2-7	TGTGCCAGCAGAAAGACAGGGGGCTACGAGCAGTACTTC	CASRKTGGYEQYF
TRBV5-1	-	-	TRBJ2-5	TGCGCCAGCAGCCCCGGGACTCACGAAGAGACCCAGTACTTC	CASSPGTHEETQYF
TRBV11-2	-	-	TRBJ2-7	TGTGCCAGCAGCTTAAACCGACCCCACGAGCAGTACTTC	CASSLNRPHEQYF
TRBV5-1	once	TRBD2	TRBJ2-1	TGCGCCAGCAATCCGCTAGCGGGAGCTAATGAGCAGTTCTTC	CASNPLAGANEQFF
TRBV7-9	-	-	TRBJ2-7	TGTGCCAGCAGCTCCCAACCCGGGACTGGATATCTCTACGAGCAGTACTTC	CASSSQPGTGYLYEQYF
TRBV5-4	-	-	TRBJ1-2	TGTGCCAGCAGCTTGGAAGTAGCGGGGGCGTCTTATGGCTACACCTTC	CASSLEVAGASYGYTF
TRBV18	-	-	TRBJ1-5	TGTGCCAGCTCACCGGACAGAAACCAGCCCCAGCATTTT	CASSPDRNQPQHF
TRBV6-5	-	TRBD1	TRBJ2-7	TGTGCCAGCAGTTACTCTAGGGGGCCCTACGAGCAGTACTTC	CASSYSRGPYEQYF
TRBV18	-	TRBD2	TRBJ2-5	TGTGCCAGCTCACCCCGGACTAGCGGGATAGAGACCCAGTACTTC	CASSPRTSGIETQYF
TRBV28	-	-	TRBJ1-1	TGTGCCAGCAGTCAGCCAGGGGACACTGAAGCTTTCTTT	CASSQPGDTEAFF
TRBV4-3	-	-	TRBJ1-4	TGCGCCAGCAGCAAAACCGGGAGTTTCTATGAAAAACTGTTTTTT	CASSKTGSFYEKLFF
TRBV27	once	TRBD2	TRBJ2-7	TGTGCCAGCAGTTTTAGTCCGGGGGGTTACGAGCAGTACTTC	CASSFSPGGYEQYF
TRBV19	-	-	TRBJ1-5	TGTGCCAGTAGGGGACGGAATCAGCCCCAGCATTTT	CASRGRNQPQHF
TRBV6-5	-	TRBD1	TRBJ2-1	TGTGCCAGCAGTCAGGGACAGGGAGGGTCGGTACTACAGTTCTTC	CASSQGQGGSVLQFF
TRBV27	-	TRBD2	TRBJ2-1	TGTGCCAGCAGTTTGGCGGCGGGGGGAACCTACAATGAGCAGTTCTTC	CASSLAAGGTYNEQFF
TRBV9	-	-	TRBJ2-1	TGTGCCAGCAGCACAACCGGGACCTCGTACAATGAGCAGTTCTTC	CASSTTGTSYNEQFF
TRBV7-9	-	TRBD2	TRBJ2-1	TGTGCCAGCAGCCAACTACGACTAGCGGGAGGCTCGCCGTATTCTGAGCAGTTCTTC	CASSQLRLAGGSPYSEQFF
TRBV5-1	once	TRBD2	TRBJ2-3	TGCGCCAGCAGCTTGGCGGCTAGCGGGAGGACAGATACGCAGTATTTT	CASSLAASGRTDTQYF
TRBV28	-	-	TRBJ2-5	TGTGCCAGCAGTCCCCGGGGGCCGGAGACCCAGTACTTC	CASSPRGPETQYF
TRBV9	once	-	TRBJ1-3	TGTGCCAGCAGCCCCCAGACCAGCACAGGGCTTAGAAACACCATATATTTT	CASSPQTSTGLRNTIYF
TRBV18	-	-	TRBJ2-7	TGTGCCAGCTCACCGGGGAAAGCGGCAGACGAGCAGTACTTC	CASSPGKAADEQYF
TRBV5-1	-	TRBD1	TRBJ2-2	TGCGCCAGCGAGGGAACAGGGGGACCAAACACCGGGGAGCTGTTTTTT	CASEGTGGPNTGELFF
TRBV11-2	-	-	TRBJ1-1	TGTGCCAGCAGCCCCGGACGATTGAACACTGAAGCTTTCTTT	CASSPGRLNTEAFF
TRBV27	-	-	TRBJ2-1	TGTGCCAGCAGTTTAGGGGGAGGTTCGTACAATGAGCAGTTCTTC	CASSLGGGSYNEQFF
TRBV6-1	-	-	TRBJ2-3	TGTGCCAGCAGTGAAGTGACCGGCTATACGCAGTATTTT	CASSEVTGYTQYF
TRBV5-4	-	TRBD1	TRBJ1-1	TGTGCCAGCAGCTTCCCGACCGGGACAGGGGCCCCTGAAGCTTTCTTT	CASSFPTGTGAPEAFF
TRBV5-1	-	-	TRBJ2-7	TGCGCCAGCAGCTTGGTACCAAATTACGAGCAGTACTTC	CASSLVPNYEQYF
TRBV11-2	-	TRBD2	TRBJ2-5	TGTGCCAGCAGCTGGTCGGGACTAGCGGGAAATACCCAGTACTTC	CASSWSGLAGNTQYF
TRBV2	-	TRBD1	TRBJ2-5	TGTGCCAGCAGTGGTAGGGACAGGGAGACCCAGTACTTC	CASSGRDRETQYF
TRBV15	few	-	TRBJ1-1	TGTGCCACCAGCAGAGAGCCCAGGGTGGGGAACACTGAAGCTTTCTTT	CATSREPRVGNTEAFF
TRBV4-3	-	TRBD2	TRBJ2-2	TGCGCCAGCAGCCAAGGGTTGGCAGCGGGAGAATCCACCGGGGAGCTGTTTTTT	CASSQGLAAGESTGELFF
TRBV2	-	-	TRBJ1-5	TGTGCCAGCAGTGGTCCGACAGCTAGCAATCAGCCCCAGCATTTT	CASSGPTASNQPQHF
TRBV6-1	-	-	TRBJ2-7	TGTGCCAGCATCCTAGCGCTGAGCTCCTACGAGCAGTACTTC	CASILALSSYEQYF
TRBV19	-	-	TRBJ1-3	TGTGCCAGTAGTAGCGGACACTCTGGAAACACCATATATTTT	CASSSGHSGNTIYF